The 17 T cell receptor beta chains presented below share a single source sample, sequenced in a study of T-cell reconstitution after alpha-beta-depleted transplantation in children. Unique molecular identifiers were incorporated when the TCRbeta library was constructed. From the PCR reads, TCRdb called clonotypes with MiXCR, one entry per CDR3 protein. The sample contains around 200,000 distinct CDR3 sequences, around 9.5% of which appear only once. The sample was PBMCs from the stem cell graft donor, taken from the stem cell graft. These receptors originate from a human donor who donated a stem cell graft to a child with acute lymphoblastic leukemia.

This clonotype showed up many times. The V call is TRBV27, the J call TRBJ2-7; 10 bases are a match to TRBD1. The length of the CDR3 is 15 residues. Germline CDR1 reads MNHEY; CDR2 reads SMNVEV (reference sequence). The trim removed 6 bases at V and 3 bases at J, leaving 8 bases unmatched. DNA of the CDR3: TGTGCCAGCAGCGCGATTGACAGGGGGCGCTACGAGCAGTACTTC. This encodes CASSAIDRGRYEQYF.

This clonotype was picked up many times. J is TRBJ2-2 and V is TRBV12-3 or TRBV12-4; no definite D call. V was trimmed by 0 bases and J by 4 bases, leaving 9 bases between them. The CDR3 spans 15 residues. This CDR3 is CASSLAGSVTGELFF. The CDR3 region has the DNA TGTGCCAGCAGTTTAGCGGGGTCGGTCACCGGGGAGCTGTTTTTT.

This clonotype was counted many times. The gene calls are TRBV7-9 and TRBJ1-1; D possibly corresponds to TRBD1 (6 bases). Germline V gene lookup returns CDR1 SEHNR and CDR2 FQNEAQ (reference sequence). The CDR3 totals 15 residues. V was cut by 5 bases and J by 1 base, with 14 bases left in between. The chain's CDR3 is CASSGWTEKNTEAFF. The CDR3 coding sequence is TGTGCCAGCAGCGGATGGACAGAGAAGAACACTGAAGCTTTCTTT. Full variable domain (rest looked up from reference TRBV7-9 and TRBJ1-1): DTGVSQNPRHKITKRGQNVTFRCDPISEHNRLYWYRQTLGQGPEFLTYFQNEAQLEKSRLLSDRFSAERPKGSFSTLEIQRTEQGDSAMYLCASSGWTEKNTEAFFGQGTRLTVV.

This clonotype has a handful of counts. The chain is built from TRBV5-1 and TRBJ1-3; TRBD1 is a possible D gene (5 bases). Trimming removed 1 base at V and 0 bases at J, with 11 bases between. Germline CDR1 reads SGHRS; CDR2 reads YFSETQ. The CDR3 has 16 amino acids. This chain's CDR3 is CASSLMGENSGNTIYF. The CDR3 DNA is TGCGCCAGCAGCTTGATGGGGGAGAACTCTGGAAACACCATATATTTT.

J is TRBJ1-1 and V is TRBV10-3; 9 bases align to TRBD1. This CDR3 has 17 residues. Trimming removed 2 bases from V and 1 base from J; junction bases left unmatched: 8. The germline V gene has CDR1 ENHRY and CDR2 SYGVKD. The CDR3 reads CAISERGTGTANTEAFF. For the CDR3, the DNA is TGTGCCATCAGTGAGAGAGGGACAGGGACGGCGAACACTGAAGCTTTCTTT.

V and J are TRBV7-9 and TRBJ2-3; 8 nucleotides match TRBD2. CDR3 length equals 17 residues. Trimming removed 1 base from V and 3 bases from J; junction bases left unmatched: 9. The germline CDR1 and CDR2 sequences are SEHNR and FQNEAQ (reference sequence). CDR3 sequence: CASSLGQASGFTDTQYF. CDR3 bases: TGTGCCAGCAGCTTAGGTCAGGCTAGCGGGTTTACAGATACGCAGTATTTT.

Written as DNA, the CDR3 is TGTGCCACCTCCCTAGCCCACAGGGCCGGGGGCTACGAGCAGTACTTC. Its protein product is CATSLAHRAGGYEQYF. The rearrangement links TRBV11-2 to TRBJ2-7; D may be TRBD1 or TRBD2 (6 bases each). Germline V gives CDR1 SGHAT, CDR2 FQNNGV. The CDR3 loop spans 16 amino acids. The V gene lost 10 bases and the J gene lost 3 bases, with 25 bases spanning the gap.

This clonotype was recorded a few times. CDR3 DNA sequence: TGTGCCAGCAGCCCGGGCGGAGCGGGGCAACCCGAAGAGACCCAGTACTTC. Its translation is CASSPGGAGQPEETQYF. The chain carries TRBV7-9 and TRBJ2-5; TRBD2 matches at 7 bases. The V and J ends lost 5 bases and 3 bases, in that order; junction bases with no gene match: 15. The CDR3 sequence is 17 residues long. Germline V gene lookup returns CDR1 SEHNR and CDR2 FQNEAQ (reference sequence).

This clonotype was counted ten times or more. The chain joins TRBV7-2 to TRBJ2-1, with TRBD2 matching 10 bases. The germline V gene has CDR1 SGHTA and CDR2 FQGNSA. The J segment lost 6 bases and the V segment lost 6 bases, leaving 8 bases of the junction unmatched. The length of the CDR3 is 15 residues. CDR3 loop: CASSLAGAPGNEQFF. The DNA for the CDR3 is TGTGCCAGCAGTCTAGCGGGGGCCCCGGGCAATGAGCAGTTCTTC.

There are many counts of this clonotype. As DNA, the CDR3 is TGCGCCAGCAGCCTCTCACCCTTCGACAGCGGCTATGGCTACACCTTC. Residues: CASSLSPFDSGYGYTF. The rearrangement links TRBV5-1 to TRBJ1-2, with D maybe TRBD1 (5 bases). The germline V gene encodes CDR1 SGHRS and CDR2 YFSETQ. CDR3 length: 16 residues. Between the trimmed V and J ends, which lost 4 bases and 4 bases, there was a span of 20 bases. Based on the CDR3 plus reference TRBV5-1 and TRBJ1-2, the full variable domain is KAGVTQTPRYLIKTRGQQVTLSCSPISGHRSVSWYQQTPGQGLQFLFEYFSETQRNKGNFPGRFSGRQFSNSRSEMNVSTLELGDSALYLCASSLSPFDSGYGYTFGSGTRLTVV.

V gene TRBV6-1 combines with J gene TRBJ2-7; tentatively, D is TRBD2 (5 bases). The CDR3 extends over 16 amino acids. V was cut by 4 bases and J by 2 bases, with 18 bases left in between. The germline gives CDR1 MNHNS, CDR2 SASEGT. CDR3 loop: CASSGGPWTGTYEQYF. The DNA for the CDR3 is TGTGCCAGCAGTGGCGGACCTTGGACGGGGACCTACGAGCAGTACTTC.

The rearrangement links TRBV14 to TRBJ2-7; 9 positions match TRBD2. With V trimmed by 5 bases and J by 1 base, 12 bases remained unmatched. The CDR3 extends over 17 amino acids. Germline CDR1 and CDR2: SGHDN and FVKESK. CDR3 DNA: TGTGCCAGCAGCGCTCATGGAGTCCTAGCGGGGTCCTACGAGCAGTACTTC. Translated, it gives CASSAHGVLAGSYEQYF.

CDR3 in DNA: TGCAGTGCTAGAGATTCACGCAGGGCAGTGAGCACTGAAGCTTTCTTT. It encodes CSARDSRRAVSTEAFF. The V gene is TRBV20-1, the J gene TRBJ1-1; possible D gene TRBD1, 5 bases. V was cut by 0 bases and J by 4 bases, with 18 bases left in between. This CDR3 comprises 16 residues. The germline V gene has CDR1 DFQATT and CDR2 SNEGSKA (reference sequence).

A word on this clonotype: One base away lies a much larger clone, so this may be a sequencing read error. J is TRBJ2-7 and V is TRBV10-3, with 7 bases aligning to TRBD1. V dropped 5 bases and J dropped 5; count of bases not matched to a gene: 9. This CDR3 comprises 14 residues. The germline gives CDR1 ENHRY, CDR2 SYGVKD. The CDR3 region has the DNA TGTGCCATCAGTAGGACAGGCACGGACCACGAGCAGTACTTC. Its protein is CAISRTGTDHEQYF.

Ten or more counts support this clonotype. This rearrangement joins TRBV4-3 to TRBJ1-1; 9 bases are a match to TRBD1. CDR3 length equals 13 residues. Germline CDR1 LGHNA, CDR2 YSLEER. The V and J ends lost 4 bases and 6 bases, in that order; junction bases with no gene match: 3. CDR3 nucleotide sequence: TGCGCCAGCAGCCCCGACAGGGGGTCTGAAGCTTTCTTT. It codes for CASSPDRGSEAFF.

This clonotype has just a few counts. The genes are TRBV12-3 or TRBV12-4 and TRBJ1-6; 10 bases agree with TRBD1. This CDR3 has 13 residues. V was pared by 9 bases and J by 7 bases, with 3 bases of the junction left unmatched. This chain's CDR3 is CASMGQGNSPLHF. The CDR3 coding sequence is TGTGCCAGTATGGGACAGGGGAATTCACCCCTCCACTTT.

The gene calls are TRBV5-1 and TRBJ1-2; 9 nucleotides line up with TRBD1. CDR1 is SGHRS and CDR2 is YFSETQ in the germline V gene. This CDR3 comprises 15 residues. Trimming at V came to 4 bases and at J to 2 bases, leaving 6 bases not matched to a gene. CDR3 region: CASSNYRGLNYGYTF. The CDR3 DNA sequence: TGCGCCAGCAGCAACTACAGGGGGCTAAACTATGGCTACACCTTC.